This T cell receptor (beta chain) was found in a study of identical twins. Study-wide results and caveats: Potential partial confounding of zero-insertion analyses by invariant MAIT and iNKT cells was noted. Donors were not followed over many years; analysis was cross-sectional. Beta clonotypes that were abundant in cord blood contained fewer insertions, a pattern absent from memory repertoires.

This clonotype was recorded only once. Its antigen is currently unknown. This could be a read error, since a much larger clone is one nucleotide away. TCRdb redid the calling of the 5' RACE reads with MiXCR, one entry per CDR3 protein. The sample contains 1.5 million to 2 million distinct CDR3 sequences, more than 30% of which appear only once. V shed 3 bases, J shed 3 bases, and the junction held 3 bases outside the gene matches. CDR1 and CDR2 from the germline V gene are DFQATT and SNEGSKA (reference sequence). This CDR3 spans 14 amino acids. This chain joins TRBV20-1 and TRBJ1-5, with 9 bases that match TRBD1. Specimen: cord blood. The sequence came from a newborn girl in good health. The CDR3: CSASWTGANQPQHF. The DNA of the CDR3 is TGCAGTGCTAGTTGGACAGGGGCCAATCAGCCCCAGCATTTT.